These T cell receptor beta chains were read from a single sample in a study of T cells after yellow fever vaccination. TCRdb called the 5' RACE reads again in MiXCR, with one record for every CDR3 protein. This sample carries some 170,000 distinct CDR3 sequences, roughly a tenth of them seen once, and the ten largest clones take under 40%. The source was CD8+ T cells sorted from PBMCs, collected 45 days after the yellow fever booster vaccination. The receptor source for this set is a man aged 18-30 years who received the YFV17D yellow fever vaccine. Both conserved end residues are part of each CDR3. The order of the fields is J gene, V gene, clone size, CDR3 length, D gene, CDR3 protein, CDR3 DNA. D genes are given only for firm matches. Clone size is shown for a subset of rows, as once, few, many or a class of expanded clone.

j_gene: TRBJ1-5; v_gene: TRBV2; abundance: -; len: 13; d_gene: -; CDR3aa: CASRAAGSQPQHF; CDR3nt: TGTGCCAGCAGAGCGGCAGGTTCTCAGCCCCAGCATTTT
j_gene: TRBJ2-7; v_gene: TRBV6-5; abundance: -; len: 16; d_gene: -; CDR3aa: CASSYALTESSYEQYF; CDR3nt: TGTGCCAGCAGTTACGCCCTGACAGAGAGCTCCTACGAGCAGTACTTC
j_gene: TRBJ2-5; v_gene: TRBV7-6; abundance: few; len: 14; d_gene: TRBD2; CDR3aa: CASSPGLALETQYF; CDR3nt: TGTGCCAGCAGCCCCGGACTAGCCCTAGAGACCCAGTACTTC
j_gene: TRBJ1-2; v_gene: TRBV7-9; abundance: few; len: 15; d_gene: -; CDR3aa: CASSPAGLSNYGYTF; CDR3nt: TGTGCCAGCAGTCCCGCGGGGCTGTCTAACTATGGCTACACCTTC
j_gene: TRBJ1-6; v_gene: TRBV11-2; abundance: medium-sized; len: 16; d_gene: -; CDR3aa: CASSFGPSSYNSPLHF; CDR3nt: TGTGCCAGCAGCTTCGGGCCGAGCTCCTATAATTCACCCCTCCACTTT
j_gene: TRBJ1-1; v_gene: TRBV6-2/TRBV6-3; abundance: -; len: 11; d_gene: -; CDR3aa: CASSHPAEAFF; CDR3nt: TGTGCCAGCAGCCACCCCGCCGAAGCTTTCTTT
j_gene: TRBJ2-2; v_gene: TRBV27; abundance: -; len: 13; d_gene: -; CDR3aa: CASSLEGIGELFF; CDR3nt: TGTGCCAGCAGTTTAGAGGGGATCGGGGAGCTGTTTTTT
j_gene: TRBJ1-2; v_gene: TRBV4-3; abundance: few; len: 16; d_gene: TRBD1; CDR3aa: CASSQGQGVSGYGYTF; CDR3nt: TGCGCCAGCAGCCAAGGACAGGGGGTGTCTGGCTATGGCTACACCTTC
j_gene: TRBJ2-5; v_gene: TRBV27; abundance: -; len: 15; d_gene: TRBD1; CDR3aa: CASRGQGIWEETQYF; CDR3nt: TGTGCCAGCAGGGGACAGGGGATTTGGGAAGAGACCCAGTACTTC
j_gene: TRBJ2-3; v_gene: TRBV2; abundance: few; len: 17; d_gene: TRBD2; CDR3aa: CASSSLGTTRNAGEQYF; CDR3nt: TGTGCCAGCAGCTCCCTTGGGACTACCCGCAACGCAGGCGAGCAGTATTTT